What follows describes a single TCR beta chain. V lost 5 bases and J lost 1; bases outside the gene matches: 9. CDR1 and CDR2 from the germline V gene are PRHDT and FYEKMQ (reference sequence). This CDR3 region has 18 residues. Assay: immunoSEQ multiplex PCR; the TCRdb copy retains only in-frame clones and omits some. Among roughly 47,000 clones listed, roughly 84% were seen once. The data are from a study of blood T cell repertoires in COVID-19. The sample consisted of peripheral blood. This TCR came from a woman in her seventies with acute or convalescent COVID-19. This rearrangement joins TRBV13 to TRBJ2-6; 9 nucleotides match TRBD1. CDR3 protein: CASSDNPGQGSGANVLTF. The DNA of the CDR3 is TGTGCCAGCAGCGACAATCCGGGACAGGGATCTGGGGCCAACGTCCTGACTTTC.